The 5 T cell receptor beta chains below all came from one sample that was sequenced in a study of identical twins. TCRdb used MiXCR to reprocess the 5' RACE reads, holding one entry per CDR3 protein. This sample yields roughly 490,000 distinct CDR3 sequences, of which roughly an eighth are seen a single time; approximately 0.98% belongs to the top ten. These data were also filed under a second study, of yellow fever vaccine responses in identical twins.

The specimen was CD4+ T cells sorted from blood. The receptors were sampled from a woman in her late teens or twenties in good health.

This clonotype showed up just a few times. CDR3: CASSVTGGEAYEQYF. CDR3 DNA: TGTGCCAGCAGTGTAACAGGGGGAGAGGCCTACGAGCAGTACTTC. The V and J genes are TRBV28 and TRBJ2-7; 8 bases map to TRBD1. The trim removed 5 bases at V and 2 bases at J, leaving 8 bases unmatched. The CDR3 has 15 residues. Per germline, CDR1 MDHEN and CDR2 SYDVKM.

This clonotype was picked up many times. CDR3 sequence (DNA): TGTGCCAGCAGCCATACAACTAGCGGGGGGGCTAGAGATACGCAGTATTTT. Translated, it gives CASSHTTSGGARDTQYF. The V and J genes are TRBV7-2 and TRBJ2-3; 13 bases fit TRBD2. This CDR3 comprises 17 residues. CDR1 is SGHTA, CDR2 FQGNSA, per germline. After removal of 5 bases from V and 5 bases from J, the junction contained 10 bases not matched to a gene.

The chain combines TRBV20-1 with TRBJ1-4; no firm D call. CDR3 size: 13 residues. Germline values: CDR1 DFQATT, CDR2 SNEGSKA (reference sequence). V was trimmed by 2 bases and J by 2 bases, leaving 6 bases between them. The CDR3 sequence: CSARSGTNEKLFF. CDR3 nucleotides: TGCAGTGCTAGATCCGGGACTAATGAAAAACTGTTTTTT.

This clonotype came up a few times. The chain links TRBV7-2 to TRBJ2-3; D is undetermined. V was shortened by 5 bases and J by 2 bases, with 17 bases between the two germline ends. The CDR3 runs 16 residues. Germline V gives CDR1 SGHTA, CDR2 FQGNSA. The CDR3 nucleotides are TGTGCCAGCAGCCGGATTATTAGGGCGCTCACAGATACGCAGTATTTT. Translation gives CASSRIIRALTDTQYF.

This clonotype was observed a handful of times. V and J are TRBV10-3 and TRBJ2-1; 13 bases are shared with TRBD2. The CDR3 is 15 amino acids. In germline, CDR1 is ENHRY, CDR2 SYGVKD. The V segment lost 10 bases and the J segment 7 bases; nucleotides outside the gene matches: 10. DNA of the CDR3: TGTGCCACCGCAAGGACTAGCGGGAGACAGAATGAGCAGTTCTTC. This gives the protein CATARTSGRQNEQFF.